This record concerns one T cell receptor beta chain sequence. The sample comes from a study of control samples from healthy donors and cancer patients. The germline gives CDR1 MNHEY, CDR2 SVGAGI. Trimming stripped 4 bases from V and 6 bases from J, with 18 bases between. CDR3 size: 15 residues. The repertoire was sequenced with immunoSEQ multiplex PCR; TCRdb's copy has only in-frame clones and lacks some. The sample lists 120,000 to 150,000 clones; about 90% were seen once. The sample comprised blood. V and J are TRBV6-5 and TRBJ1-1, with D unclear. The receptor comes from a man aged 18 to 30 in good health. The chain's CDR3 is CASSSVAGRASEAFF. Here the CDR3 DNA reads TGTGCCAGCAGTTCGGTGGCGGGGAGGGCATCTGAAGCTTTCTTT.